The count of the clone carrying this T cell receptor (beta chain) is one. The CDR3 loop spans 14 amino acids. Germline assignment: CDR1 SGHTA and CDR2 FQGNSA. The V end lost 5 bases, the J end lost 5 bases, and 15 bases lay between the germline ends. The source of the sample is a study of blood T cell repertoires in COVID-19. Overall study: Researchers got acute and convalescent COVID-19 samples from the United States, Italy and Spain. In each case, the material was cDNA or gDNA derived from T cells, B-cell-depleted T cells, or PBMCs.

Original data processing: Estimation of nucleated cell counts relied on the amplification of reference gene primers. This table comes from immunoSEQ multiplex PCR, and its TCRdb copy is limited to in-frame clones, with some not included. Clone size and the V and J calls come from that table; the DNA yielded D and trimming. The profile shows fewer than 130,000 clones, 76% of them singletons. The genes are TRBV7-2 and TRBJ2-5, with D possibly TRBD2 on 6 matching bases. Sequencing was done on a sample of peripheral blood. The sequence was obtained from a woman aged 80 or older with acute or convalescent COVID-19. The CDR3 is CASSDGTARETQYF. The CDR3 nucleotides read TGTGCCAGCAGCGACGGGACTGCCAGGGAGACCCAGTACTTC.